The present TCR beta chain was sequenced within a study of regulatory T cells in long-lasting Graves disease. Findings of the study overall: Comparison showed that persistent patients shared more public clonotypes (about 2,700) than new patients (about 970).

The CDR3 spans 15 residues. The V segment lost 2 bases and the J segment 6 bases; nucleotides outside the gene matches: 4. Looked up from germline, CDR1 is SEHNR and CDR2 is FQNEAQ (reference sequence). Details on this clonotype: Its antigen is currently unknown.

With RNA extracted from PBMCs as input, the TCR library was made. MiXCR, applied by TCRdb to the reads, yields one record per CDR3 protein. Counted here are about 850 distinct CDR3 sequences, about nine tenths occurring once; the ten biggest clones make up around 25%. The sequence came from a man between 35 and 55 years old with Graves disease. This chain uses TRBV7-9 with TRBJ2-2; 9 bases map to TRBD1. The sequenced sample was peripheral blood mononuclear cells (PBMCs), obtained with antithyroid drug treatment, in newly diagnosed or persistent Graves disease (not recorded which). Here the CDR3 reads CASSLPRTGAGELFF. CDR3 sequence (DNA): TGTGCCAGCAGCTTACCTCGGACAGGGGCCGGGGAGCTGTTTTTT.